This entry concerns a single T cell receptor beta chain. This specimen comes from a study of patients and donors after allogeneic stem cell transplantation. V shed 0 bases, J shed 15 bases, and the junction held 16 bases outside the gene matches. The CDR3 spans 15 residues. Germline values: CDR1 DFQATT, CDR2 SNEGSKA (reference sequence). One entry per CDR3 protein results from TCRdb running MiXCR on the RT-PCR reads. Of 920,000 or so distinct CDR3 sequences listed, roughly 18% are singletons. The sample comprised blood, either unsorted or a sorted T cell fraction (not recorded which). This clonotype was obtained from a human donor who was either an allogeneic HSCT recipient or a stem cell or donor lymphocyte infusion donor (not recorded which). It is not recorded whose cells these are; they may come from a transplant donor. V and J are TRBV20-1 and TRBJ2-1, with 8 positions matching TRBD2. The CDR3 spells CSARDRLAGSISGFF. The CDR3 DNA follows: TGCAGTGCTAGAGATCGGCTAGCGGGTTCCATCAGTGGGTTCTTC.